These T cell receptor beta chains were read from a single sample in a study of T-cell memory formation after mild COVID-19. TCRdb reprocessed the 5' RACE reads with MiXCR, giving one entry per CDR3 protein. In the table there are fewer than 200,000 distinct CDR3 sequences, about a fifth of which are singletons. What was sequenced was PBMCs or a T cell subset sorted from them (not recorded which). The source is an adult woman who had mild COVID-19 (a few samples of this study predate the infection). Cell type and time point are not known. The CDR3 runs from the conserved cysteine through the conserved F or W. D genes are given only for firm matches. A clone size is listed for some rows: how often the clone was seen (once, few, many), or a class if it is expanded.

TRBV4-2	NA	TRBJ1-1	NA	TGTGCCAGCAGCCAAACCAGGGGAGACACTGAAGCTTTCTTT	CASSQTRGDTEAFF
TRBV20-1	TRBD1	TRBJ1-5	NA	TGCAGTGCGCCGACAGGGGAACTCCCAATAGGCCCCCAGCATTTT	CSAPTGELPIGPQHF
TRBV6-6	NA	TRBJ1-4	NA	TGTGCCAGCATTGGGGCCGAGAGCGAAAAACTGTTTTTT	CASIGAESEKLFF
TRBV20-1	NA	TRBJ2-1	few	TGCAGTGCCCCGGCGGGGGCTCCGATCAATGAGCAGTTCTTC	CSAPAGAPINEQFF
TRBV6-6	NA	TRBJ2-5	NA	TGTGCCAGCAGCCCCGAGGGGGTCCCGTGGCAGACCCAGTACTTC	CASSPEGVPWQTQYF
TRBV7-9	NA	TRBJ1-1	NA	TGTGCCAGCAGCTTAGGGGTTGGGACACCGAACACTGAAGCTTTCTTT	CASSLGVGTPNTEAFF
TRBV12-5	NA	TRBJ2-2	NA	TGTGCTAGTTCTGCAAGTAGCGGAAGCACCGGGGAGCTGTTTTTT	CASSASSGSTGELFF
TRBV4-1	NA	TRBJ1-4	NA	TGCGCCAGCAGCCCCGAGGGCAGGGGAGATGAAAAACTGTTTTTT	CASSPEGRGDEKLFF
TRBV4-1	NA	TRBJ2-1	few	TGCGCCAGCAGCCAAGTAGTGGCGGGGCCTGGAAATGAGCAGTTCTTC	CASSQVVAGPGNEQFF
TRBV15	TRBD2	TRBJ2-3	few	TGTGCCACCAGCAGGCTAGCGGGGGATACGCAGTATTTT	CATSRLAGDTQYF
TRBV24-1	NA	TRBJ2-3	NA	TGTGCCACCAGTGATGAAAGCGAGAACACAGATACGCAGTATTTT	CATSDESENTDTQYF
TRBV7-6	NA	TRBJ2-5	few	TGTGCCAGCAGCTTATTTAGCGGCCAAGAGACCCAGTACTTC	CASSLFSGQETQYF
TRBV7-9	TRBD2	TRBJ2-1	NA	TGTGCCAGCAGCGGAGGACTAGCGGGCTACAATGAGCAGTTCTTC	CASSGGLAGYNEQFF
TRBV11-2	NA	TRBJ2-3	NA	TGTGCCAGCAGCTTAGAGAGTATTCGGGGGGCCCTAGATACGCAGTATTTT	CASSLESIRGALDTQYF
TRBV14	NA	TRBJ2-2	NA	TGTGCCAGCAGCCCCGTGAGAACCTTCGCGAACACCGGGGAGCTGTTTTTT	CASSPVRTFANTGELFF
TRBV4-1	NA	TRBJ2-1	NA	TGCGCCAGCAGCCAAGGGGGGAGTAATGAGCAGTTCTTC	CASSQGGSNEQFF
TRBV6-4	TRBD1	TRBJ2-2	few	TGTGCCAGCAGTGACGGGACAGGGGGCTCGGGGACCGGGGAGCTGTTTTTT	CASSDGTGGSGTGELFF
TRBV12-3/TRBV12-4	NA	TRBJ2-2	few	TGTGCCAGCAGTCGTAGTGGGGTGAACACCGGGGAGCTGTTTTTT	CASSRSGVNTGELFF
TRBV3-1	TRBD2	TRBJ2-1	few	TGTGCCAGCAGCCAAGATCTTTTATCTAGCGGGTACAATGAGCAGTTCTTC	CASSQDLLSSGYNEQFF
TRBV7-9	NA	TRBJ1-2	few	TGTGCCAGCAGCTTAGGAAGGGTGGACGACTATGGCTACACCTTC	CASSLGRVDDYGYTF
TRBV24-1	NA	TRBJ1-2	NA	TGTGCCACCAGTGACCCCGGGACTGGTGGCTACACCTTC	CATSDPGTGGYTF
TRBV3-1	NA	TRBJ2-7	NA	TGTGCCAGCAAAAGACAGCGCGACGAGCAGTACTTC	CASKRQRDEQYF
TRBV27	NA	TRBJ2-3	few	TGTGCCAGCAGTTTTTGGGGGAGTAGCACAGATACGCAGTATTTT	CASSFWGSSTDTQYF
TRBV30	NA	TRBJ1-1	NA	TGTGCCTGGAGTGTATCGGTGAACACTGAAGCTTTCTTT	CAWSVSVNTEAFF
TRBV7-9	NA	TRBJ2-3	few	TGTGCCAGCAGCGGCAGGCAGCGCGGCACAGATACGCAGTATTTT	CASSGRQRGTDTQYF
TRBV13	NA	TRBJ2-7	few	TGTGCCAGCAGCTCTGCAGGCGGCGCAGGTACCTACGAGCAGTACTTC	CASSSAGGAGTYEQYF
TRBV7-9	NA	TRBJ1-3	few	TGTGCCAGCAGCTTAAATCCGTCTGGGACTGGAAACACCATATATTTT	CASSLNPSGTGNTIYF
TRBV6-2/TRBV6-3	NA	TRBJ2-3	few	TGTGCCAGCAGTTATGGCAGAGGAGGGGTCACAGATACGCAGTATTTT	CASSYGRGGVTDTQYF
TRBV7-9	NA	TRBJ2-1	NA	TGTGCCAGCAGTGGGTGGGAGTCCTACAATGAGCAGTTCTTC	CASSGWESYNEQFF
TRBV2	NA	TRBJ1-2	few	TGTGCCAGCCGGGAGCACAGGGCGTCTAACTATGGCTACACCTTC	CASREHRASNYGYTF
TRBV7-9	TRBD2	TRBJ2-7	NA	TGTGCCAGCAGCTCCCCTAGCGGGAGTGCACGCGAGCAGTACTTC	CASSSPSGSAREQYF
TRBV27	NA	TRBJ2-3	NA	TGTGCCAGCACCCAGTCAGGACAGTCCACAGATACGCAGTATTTT	CASTQSGQSTDTQYF
TRBV6-5	NA	TRBJ1-2	few	TGTGCCAGCAGTCCGGGGTGGGGGGGTGGTAACTATGGCTACACCTTC	CASSPGWGGGNYGYTF
TRBV10-3	NA	TRBJ1-1	NA	TGTGCCACCTGGGGGGATGAAGACACTGAAGCTTTCTTT	CATWGDEDTEAFF
TRBV7-9	NA	TRBJ1-2	NA	TGTGCCAGCAGCATAGCCCACGGGGGAGGAAGAGGCTACACCTTC	CASSIAHGGGRGYTF
TRBV4-2	TRBD2	TRBJ2-7	few	TGTGCCAGCAGCTCGACTAGCGGGGGACCCTACGAGCAGTACTTC	CASSSTSGGPYEQYF
TRBV12-3/TRBV12-4	TRBD2	TRBJ2-1	NA	TGTGCCAGCACCCCAACCTCGGGACTAGTAGGGAATGAGCAGTTCTTC	CASTPTSGLVGNEQFF
TRBV29-1	NA	TRBJ2-3	NA	TGCAGCACAGGACAGACAGATACGCAGTATTTT	CSTGQTDTQYF
TRBV7-9	NA	TRBJ2-1	few	TGTGCCAGCAGCACGGGCCGCTTAGGAGAGCAGTTCTTC	CASSTGRLGEQFF
TRBV9	NA	TRBJ1-1	NA	TGTGCCAGCAGCGTAGTAGAGAGGAACACTGAAGCTTTCTTT	CASSVVERNTEAFF
TRBV5-1	NA	TRBJ2-5	NA	TGCGCCAGCAGCTTGGCAGGGGAAATAGAGACCCAGTACTTC	CASSLAGEIETQYF
TRBV30	TRBD1	TRBJ2-5	NA	TGTGCCTCGGGACAGGGGGCCGCTACGAGTTTCTTAGAGACCCAGTACTTC	CASGQGAATSFLETQYF
TRBV6-5	NA	TRBJ1-1	few	TGTGCCAGCAGTTACCTCCCTGACACTGAAGCTTTCTTT	CASSYLPDTEAFF
TRBV5-4	NA	TRBJ2-3	few	TGTGCCAGCAGCTTGCTCTTCGGGGCCCCCGGGGCCGCAGATACGCAGTATTTT	CASSLLFGAPGAADTQYF
TRBV7-9	NA	TRBJ2-5	few	TGTGCCAGCAGCTACTCCTTCCTGGACAGCGGAGACCAAGAGACCCAGTACTTC	CASSYSFLDSGDQETQYF
TRBV12-5	NA	TRBJ2-1	NA	TGTGCTAGTGGTCCGTCCGGGCCAGGGTTCAATGAGCAGTTCTTC	CASGPSGPGFNEQFF
TRBV7-6	TRBD1	TRBJ2-2	few	TGTGCCAGCAGCTTATCGACAGGGTCAGGGGACACCGGGGAGCTGTTTTTT	CASSLSTGSGDTGELFF
TRBV4-1	NA	TRBJ2-5	few	TGCGCCAGCAGCCAAGTTCAGGTATCATGGGAGACCCAGTACTTC	CASSQVQVSWETQYF
TRBV4-1	TRBD1	TRBJ2-7	NA	TGCGCCAGCAGCCAAGAACCCTCCGGGACAGGGAACGAGCAGTACTTC	CASSQEPSGTGNEQYF
TRBV5-1	NA	TRBJ2-1	few	TGCGCCAGCAGCGGCGGGATGAGCTCCTACAATGAGCAGTTCTTC	CASSGGMSSYNEQFF
TRBV24-1	NA	TRBJ1-5	few	TGTGCCACCAGTGATTTTAGGGATCAGCCCCAGCATTTT	CATSDFRDQPQHF
TRBV5-1	TRBD1	TRBJ2-1	few	TGCGCCAGCAGCCCCCTGCCGGGACAGGGGGGGAATGAGCAGTTCTTC	CASSPLPGQGGNEQFF
TRBV4-3	TRBD1	TRBJ1-2	NA	TGCGCCAGCAGCCAAGAAAGCAGGGACAGGGATGGCTACACCTTC	CASSQESRDRDGYTF
TRBV6-2/TRBV6-3	TRBD2	TRBJ2-3	many	TGTGCCAGCAGACACACTAGCGGATCAGATACGCAGTATTTT	CASRHTSGSDTQYF